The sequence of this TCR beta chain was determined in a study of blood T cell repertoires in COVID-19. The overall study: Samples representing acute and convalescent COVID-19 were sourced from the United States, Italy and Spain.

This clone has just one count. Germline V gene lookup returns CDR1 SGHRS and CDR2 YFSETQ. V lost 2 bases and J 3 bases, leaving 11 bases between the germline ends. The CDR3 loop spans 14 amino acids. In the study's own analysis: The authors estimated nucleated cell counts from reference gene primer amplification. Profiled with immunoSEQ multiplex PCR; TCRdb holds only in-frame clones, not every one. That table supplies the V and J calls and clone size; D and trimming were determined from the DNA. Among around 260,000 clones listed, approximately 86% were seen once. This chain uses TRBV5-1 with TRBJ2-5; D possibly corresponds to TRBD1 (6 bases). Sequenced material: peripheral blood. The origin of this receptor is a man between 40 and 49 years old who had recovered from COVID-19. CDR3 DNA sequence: TGCGCCAGCAGCTTTGGACAGAGGGAAGAGACCCAGTACTTC. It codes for CASSFGQREETQYF.